This entry concerns a single TCR beta chain. Antigen specificity is unknown. The sample comes from a study of CD8+CD57+ T cells in acquired aplastic anemia. Study details: Sorted CD4+ plus CD8+ cells gave DNA averaging roughly 3 ug. Overall study findings and caveats: Significant differences in CD8+ Simpson's diversity were not observed between patients and controls.

Sequencing involved patients with CD8+CD57+ cell expansion previously shown by flow cytometry. Genomic DNA was employed as the template in profiling TCR beta VDJ and CDR3. A single record per CDR3 protein comes from TCRdb applying MiXCR to the reads. This table has around 190,000 distinct CDR3 sequences, less than 50% appearing once. Source material: sorted CD4+, CD8+, or CD8+CD57+ T cells (not recorded which) from PBMCs. This receptor was taken from a human donor with aplastic anemia.

CDR3 DNA sequence: TGTGCGCTTTCCCAGGGTACGCAGTATTTT. Its protein product is CALSQGTQYF. V gene TRBV2 combines with J gene TRBJ2-3; D is perhaps TRBD1 (5 bases). The V gene's germline CDR1 is SNHLY and CDR2 FYNNEI. The CDR3 covers 10 residues.